This entry describes one T cell receptor (beta chain). Antigen: not known. The PCR ran on 60 Vbeta and 13 Jbeta primers. Sequencing used immunoSEQ multiplex PCR; TCRdb keeps in-frame clones, though not all of them. Counted here are about 100,000 clones, approximately 80% occurring once; the ten biggest clones make up about 4.3%. This specimen comes from a study of cytomegalovirus exposure and HLA in healthy donors. Study-wide results and caveats: In the analysis, some V segments, TRBV6-2 and TRBV6-3 included, were excluded as indistinguishable.

The CDR3 has 13 amino acids. This TCR derives from a male donor in good health and CMV-seronegative. Sequenced material: PBMCs. The gene calls are TRBV21-1 and TRBJ1-2; the table names TRBD1, a call not compared with the DNA. TRBV21-1 is deemed a pseudogene. CDR3 loop: CASSSQGGEGYTF. CDR3 nucleotide sequence: TGTGCCAGCAGCTCCCAGGGGGGTGAAGGCTACACCTTC.